Given below is one T cell receptor beta chain in context. Its antigen is not identified. This CDR3 has 16 residues. V dropped 1 base and J dropped 0 bases, with 13 bases sitting between them. CDR1 and CDR2 (germline): SGHVS, FQNEAQ. The data are from a study of T cells after yellow fever vaccination. Findings and limits, study-wide: Subsequent booster samples again held most clones from primary vaccination (96% CD4, nearly 90% CD8). Researchers report a weaker secondary response that nonetheless peaked faster, day 5 versus 15.

Generation of TCR cDNA used 5'RACE template switching (which added a universal primer site and UMIs). In TCRdb, the 5' RACE reads were re-called with MiXCR into one record per CDR3 protein. The table shows approximately 510,000 distinct CDR3 sequences, with about a fifth occurring only once. The receptor's source is a man younger than 30 who received the YFV17D yellow fever vaccine. V gene TRBV7-8 combines with J gene TRBJ2-7, with D perhaps TRBD1 (6 bases). Sequenced material: PBMCs, taken roughly 20 days after the first yellow fever vaccination. The CDR3, as DNA: TGTGCCAGCAGCTTAGTGGGGGCCACCTACTCCTACGAGCAGTACGTC. Translating it yields CASSLVGATYSYEQYV.